Presented here are 21 T cell receptor beta chains from one specimen sequenced in a study of regulatory T cells in long-lasting Graves disease. This sample's time point: newly diagnosed GD, antithyroid drugs for less than 3 months. Extracted RNA from PBMCs served as the source of the TCR library. Sequencing libraries for TCR beta were prepared with iRepertoire HTBI primers and Arm-PCR of CDR3 regions. TCRdb fed the multiplex PCR reads into MiXCR, producing one record per CDR3 protein. Here the sample spans over 300,000 distinct CDR3 sequences, roughly a sixth being singletons. The starting material was peripheral blood mononuclear cells (PBMCs), obtained at new diagnosis, from a patient treated with antithyroid drugs. The receptor set was obtained from a female donor with Graves disease.

Regarding this clonotype: This may be a read error: a much more frequent sequence differs by one nucleotide. The chain recombines TRBV10-3 with TRBJ1-2; D unclear. This CDR3 has 14 residues. CDR1 is ENHRY, CDR2 SYGVKD, per germline. Trimming cost V 6 bases and J 4 bases, with 15 bases left between them. CDR3 coding DNA: TGTGCCATCAGCGTAAGTCTGGGAAGCTATGGCTACACCTTC. This sequence encodes CAISVSLGSYGYTF.

There are many counts of this clonotype. This chain joins TRBV28 and TRBJ1-2; D may be TRBD1 (5 bases). V was shortened by 2 bases and J by 5 bases, with 18 bases between the two germline ends. The CDR3 spans 16 residues. The germline V gene encodes CDR1 MDHEN and CDR2 SYDVKM. The CDR3 sequence is CASSLRSSGTVYGYTF. DNA for the CDR3: TGTGCCAGCAGTTTAAGGTCTTCTGGGACGGTGTATGGCTACACCTTC.

In this sample, this clonotype turned up many times. The gene calls are TRBV6-2 or TRBV6-3 and TRBJ2-1; 11 nucleotides line up with TRBD2. Trimming at V came to 4 bases and at J to 0 bases, leaving 11 bases not matched to a gene. CDR1 is MNHEY, CDR2 SVGEGT, per germline. The CDR3 has 19 residues. The chain's CDR3 is CASSSSGRTFKSSYNEQFF. CDR3 DNA sequence: TGTGCCAGCAGTTCTAGCGGGAGGACATTCAAGAGCTCCTACAATGAGCAGTTCTTC.

This chain joins TRBV11-2 and TRBJ2-7; no clear D gene. The V end lost 5 bases, the J end lost 1 base, and 12 bases lay between the germline ends. Germline CDR1 is SGHAT and CDR2 is FQNNGV. The CDR3 consists of 14 residues. DNA of the CDR3: TGTGCCAGCAGCACCTATACCCAATCCTACGAGCAGTACTTC. It yields the protein CASSTYTQSYEQYF.

About this clonotype itself: A single base separates this from a much larger clone, so it may be a read error. The rearrangement links TRBV6-1 to TRBJ1-3, with D possibly matching TRBD1 (5 bases). V was clipped by 10 bases and J by 10 bases, with 23 bases between them. CDR1 MNHNS and CDR2 SASEGT come from the germline V gene. The CDR3 length is 14 residues. The CDR3 reads CATLEVGIGETIYF. The CDR3, as DNA: TGTGCCACCCTAGAGGTCGGCATAGGGGAGACCATATATTTT.

This clonotype has a count of ten or more. The chain carries TRBV12-3 or TRBV12-4 and TRBJ2-3, with D unresolved. V lost 1 base to trimming and J lost 1 base, with 12 bases between them. This CDR3 contains 16 residues. The CDR3 here is CASSLEPDRGTDTQYF. For the CDR3, the DNA is TGTGCCAGCAGTTTAGAACCAGATCGCGGCACAGATACGCAGTATTTT.

This clonotype came up many times. This rearrangement joins TRBV30 to TRBJ2-1; D possibly uses TRBD1 or TRBD2 (5 bases each). Germline CDR1 GTSNPN, CDR2 SVGIG (reference sequence). CDR3 length: 14 amino acids. The germline V and J ends were trimmed by 4 bases and 4 bases, with 14 bases remaining between them. CDR3 region: CAWKGSGFYNEQFF. The CDR3 DNA is TGTGCCTGGAAGGGGTCGGGATTTTACAATGAGCAGTTCTTC.

This clonotype came up a few times. CDR3 sequence (DNA): TGTGCCAGCAGTGCGGGAACAGACCATAATGAAAAACTGTTTTTT. Its translation: CASSAGTDHNEKLFF. The chain carries TRBV2 and TRBJ1-4; D gene unclear. CDR3 length: 15 residues. V was trimmed by 4 bases and J by 4 bases, leaving 13 bases between them. Germline V gene data show CDR1 as SNHLY and CDR2 as FYNNEI.

In its sample, this clonotype was seen many times. The V call is TRBV27, the J call TRBJ2-1; 9 bases agree with TRBD1. This CDR3 has 15 residues. V lost 5 bases and J lost 8; bases outside the gene matches: 10. Germline V gene lookup returns CDR1 MNHEY and CDR2 SMNVEV (reference sequence). CDR3 loop: CASSPTGTGWYEQFF. The CDR3 region has the DNA TGTGCCAGCAGTCCGACCGGGACAGGGTGGTATGAGCAGTTCTTC.

This clonotype was seen at least ten times. The genes are TRBV2 and TRBJ2-5, with TRBD2 matching 7 bases. Unmatched junction bases numbered 3, after V lost 8 bases and J lost 0 bases. The germline V gene encodes CDR1 SNHLY and CDR2 FYNNEI. CDR3 length: 13 amino acids. The CDR3 is CASERGYQETQYF. The CDR3 DNA sequence: TGTGCCAGCGAGCGGGGCTACCAAGAGACCCAGTACTTC.

This clonotype was detected many times. This sequence joins TRBV20-1 and TRBJ2-2; 8 bases map to TRBD2. Per germline, CDR1 DFQATT and CDR2 SNEGSKA (reference sequence). J was trimmed by 0 bases and V by 0 bases; bases with no gene match: 6. The CDR3 length is 17 residues. The CDR3 bases are TGCAGTGCTAGAGAAGGTAGCGGGATTACGAACACCGGGGAGCTGTTTTTT. It yields the protein CSAREGSGITNTGELFF.

This clonotype was detected only a few times. V is TRBV20-1 and J is TRBJ2-6, with 15 bases fitting TRBD2. Germline V gene lookup returns CDR1 DFQATT and CDR2 SNEGSKA (reference sequence). The length of the CDR3 is 19 residues. Losses at the gene ends were 3 bases for V and 2 bases for J; bases not matched to a gene: 8. The CDR3: CSASMGLAGGVAGANVLTF. The DNA of the CDR3 is TGCAGTGCTAGTATGGGACTAGCGGGAGGTGTGGCTGGGGCCAACGTCCTGACTTTC.

CDR3 sequence reads: CASTRDREAKNIQYF. CDR3 coding DNA: TGTGCCAGCACTCGGGACAGAGAGGCCAAAAACATTCAGTACTTC. The chain combines TRBV6-2 or TRBV6-3 with TRBJ2-4; 7 bases match TRBD1. V shed 7 bases and J 1 base; nucleotides not matched to a gene: 7. The CDR3 length is 15 residues. Looked up from germline, CDR1 is MNHEY and CDR2 is SVGEGT.

At least ten counts were recorded for this clonotype. The genes are TRBV6-2 or TRBV6-3 and TRBJ1-1; no clear D gene. The V and J ends lost 0 bases and 1 base respectively, with 9 bases between them. CDR1 and CDR2 (germline): MNHEY, SVGEGT. The CDR3 consists of 15 residues. The CDR3, as DNA: TGTGCCAGCAGTTACTCGATTCTAGCGAACACTGAAGCTTTCTTT. Protein sequence: CASSYSILANTEAFF.

This rearrangement joins TRBV6-1 to TRBJ2-5; D is uncertain. Germline assignment: CDR1 MNHNS and CDR2 SASEGT. The CDR3 is made up of 15 amino acids. V was trimmed by 1 base and J by 0 bases, leaving 9 bases between them. CDR3: CASSEDMTYQETQYF. The CDR3 region has the DNA TGTGCCAGCAGTGAAGATATGACGTACCAAGAGACCCAGTACTTC.

This clonotype was recorded many times. V is TRBV20-1 and J is TRBJ2-2; no firm D call. V was cut by 3 bases and J by 2 bases, with 13 bases left in between. CDR1 and CDR2 (germline): DFQATT, SNEGSKA (reference sequence). This CDR3 region has 15 residues. The CDR3, as DNA: TGCAGTGCTAGTAATTTGCTACTAAACACCGGGGAGCTGTTTTTT. Translated, it gives CSASNLLLNTGELFF.

The chain links TRBV2 to TRBJ2-5; 13 nucleotides match TRBD2. V lost 6 bases to trimming and J lost 4 bases; unmatched junction nucleotides: 8. The length of the CDR3 is 16 residues. Germline CDR1 is SNHLY and CDR2 is FYNNEI. CDR3: CASRGTSGAKGETQYF. In DNA form, the CDR3 reads TGTGCCAGCAGGGGGACTAGCGGGGCCAAAGGAGAGACCCAGTACTTC.

This clonotype was recorded many times. This chain links TRBV5-5 with TRBJ1-5; 7 bases match TRBD1. With V trimmed by 4 bases and J by 2 bases, 15 bases remained unmatched. This CDR3 has 18 amino acids. Looked up from germline, CDR1 is SGHKS and CDR2 is YYEKEE (reference sequence). CDR3 loop: CASSLTIQGQLGNQPQHF. The CDR3 region has the DNA TGTGCCAGCAGCCTTACCATACAGGGGCAGTTGGGCAATCAGCCCCAGCATTTT.

In this sample, this clonotype turned up many times. The chain recombines TRBV19 with TRBJ2-7, with 9 bases identical to TRBD1. V lost 5 bases and J lost 3; bases outside the gene matches: 11. Germline assignment: CDR1 LNHDA and CDR2 SQIVND (reference sequence). The CDR3 is 16 amino acids. This CDR3 reads CASSRTPGQGYYEQYF. DNA for the CDR3: TGTGCCAGTAGTCGAACGCCGGGACAGGGATACTACGAGCAGTACTTC.

In this sample, this clonotype turned up many times. This may arise from a read error, as a much more abundant clone is one base away. The chain uses TRBV7-2 and TRBJ2-1; TRBD2 aligns across 8 bases. Germline-derived CDR1 and CDR2 are SGHTA and FQGNSA. After removal of 4 bases from V and 0 bases from J, the junction contained 2 bases not matched to a gene. The CDR3 runs 15 residues. For the CDR3, the DNA is TGTGCCAGCAGCTGGAGCGGGGGCTCCTACAATGAGCAGTTCTTC. Amino acid sequence: CASSWSGGSYNEQFF.

Remarks on this clonotype: Just one base apart from a much larger clone, this may be a read error. J is TRBJ2-1 and V is TRBV10-1; a weak D match, TRBD1 (7 bases). Deletions cut 6 bases from V and 9 bases from J, with 15 bases between. Germline V gene lookup returns CDR1 WNHNN and CDR2 SYGVQD (reference sequence). There are 13 residues in the CDR3. The CDR3 protein is CASSGGQTSEQFF. In nucleotides, the CDR3 is TGCGCCAGCAGCGGGGGACAGACGAGTGAGCAGTTCTTC.